Given below is one T cell receptor (beta chain) in context. What it recognizes is unknown. These data come from a study of cytomegalovirus exposure and HLA in healthy donors. Study-level points and caveats: In an earlier analysis, productive rearrangement rates for most beta V segments clustered near 87% or 30%. From TCR beta sequences, most subjects' HLA-A and HLA-B alleles were reportedly predicted accurately. Several of the most significant clusters appeared, in a later analysis, to be linked to common viral pathogens.

The primer mix had 60 Vbeta and 13 Jbeta primers. The assay was immunoSEQ multiplex PCR, and TCRdb's table has in-frame clones only and misses some. The sample gives approximately 100,000 clones, about 75% of which show up once; approximately 2.6% is in the top ten. The sequencing input was PBMCs. The source is a male donor in good health and CMV-seropositive.

DNA of the CDR3: TGTGCCAGCAGCTTGGTTGCGGGGGTCGCAGATACGCAGTATTTT. This translates into CASSLVAGVADTQYF. This chain links TRBV5-6 with TRBJ2-3; 7 nucleotides agree with TRBD2. This CDR3 region has 15 residues. The V segment lost 0 bases and the J segment 4 bases; nucleotides outside the gene matches: 5. Looked up from germline, CDR1 is SGHDT and CDR2 is YYEEEE.